This entry features one TCR beta chain sequence. Its recognized antigen is unknown. No base quality values were provided; no much bigger clone lies one nucleotide off. The cohort was made up of about 610 healthy bone marrow donors. All cohort members were sampled while nominally healthy, although unrecorded immune exposures were likely present. CMV serostatus was positive for roughly 290 and negative for about 55% of the roughly 670 cohort members, and was not recorded for this donor. Each donor provided a peripheral blood sample, and peripheral blood mononuclear cells were used for TCR beta sequencing. Genomic DNA was extracted from the blood cell samples with the Qiagen DNeasy Blood Extraction Kit. This specimen belongs to a study of cytomegalovirus exposure and HLA in healthy donors (dated by TCRdb to about 2017). Broadly, across the study: According to an earlier analysis of around 600 of the donors, some 180 million T cells yielded some 120 million unique TCR beta sequences and about 300 Gb of sequence data. Roughly 320 gigabases of sequencing data and around 88 million unique TCR sequences made up an early release that covered approximately 620 HLA-typed donors. Of the approximately 400 genotyped donors, 65% to 90% were placed in the genetic ancestry cluster associated with self-reported Caucasian donors. The study aimed to test whether cataloging public T cell receptors could reveal signatures of past pathogen exposure. The study used immunosequencing to profile the T cell repertoires of 666 subjects and linked those repertoires to cytomegalovirus serostatus. Besides the first cohort of 550 to 750 subjects, a separate validation cohort made up of about 120 different subjects was used. The study combined high-throughput TCR immunosequencing, statistical association of individual TCRs with disease status, and machine learning to predict cytomegalovirus infection status. In a later analysis, previously published TCR beta repertoires from several hundred donors were re-analyzed and high-resolution HLA genotyping was added so that TCR occurrence patterns could be studied. In the later analysis, no new phenotypic data were used to find candidate immune exposures; instead, reliance was placed on TCR beta sequences and their occurrence across donors. An earlier analysis of 587 of the donors applied high-throughput TCR beta sequencing to assess whether each TCR beta V gene segment acted as functional or pseudogenic. Donor age, sex, ethnicity and CMV serostatus were compiled together with the repertoire data. In a later genetic analysis, genome-wide SNP genotypes for about 65% of the 666 donors were used, and that subset was treated as a discovery cohort. All discovery cohort repertoires had been generated on a single sequencing platform. HLA typing covered class I and class II loci at four-digit resolution. The number of donors typed differed by locus, with roughly 629-640 for A, B, C, DRB1 and DQB1, 522 for DQA1, about 610 for DPA1, and 450 to 480 for DPB1. Roughly five DR-DQ haplotypes were handled as single units for association and clustering, since linkage in the cohort was strong. Across 300 to 500 genotyped donors of the cohort, an average of roughly 250,000 unique TCR beta nucleotide sequences per donor were sequenced, and 15% to 20% of those sequences were non-productive.

Findings and caveats that apply to the study as a whole: Presence/absence analyses assumed roughly uniform sequencing depth across donors, an assumption that may not hold. Immune exposure information for the cohort was limited to CMV serostatus. Broadly in line with IMGT annotations, most TCR beta V segments showed up in productive rearrangements about 87% or about 30% of the time in an earlier analysis of 450 to 600 of the donors. An association between a missense DCLRE1C variant and V-gene and J-gene trimming of TCR beta chains was found in a later genetic analysis and replicated in an independent cohort. A later analysis associated about 17,000 TCR beta sequences with specific HLA alleles at a false discovery rate of 0.05. Compared with equally common non-associated chains, HLA-associated TCR beta chains in a later analysis were more clonally expanded and had lower generation probabilities. Across donors, most TCR sequences were observed very rarely, whereas some public TCRs were present in many individuals. Over 15 rarely observed V segments, including chromosome 9 orphons, were excluded from the earlier analysis of about 600 of the donors because counts were too low. Only TCR beta chains were sequenced in this cohort, and the absence of alpha or paired-chain data limited detectable features. In the study, some 180 TCR beta chains were listed as associated with cytomegalovirus. It was suggested by the authors that the approach could potentially be generalized to other disease states and immunological phenotypes. A further reported finding was that TCR beta sequences accurately predicted the HLA-A and HLA-B alleles for most subjects in the first cohort. A group of highly shared sequence variants was considered likely to be a technical artifact of the sequencing pipeline. Some IMGT-functional V segments, including TRBV6-2 and TRBV6-3, could not be told apart with the 87-base-pair reads, so those segments were excluded. In a later analysis, TCR association rates were found to vary across HLA loci, with the most associated TCRs seen for DRB1 alleles and the fewest for HLA-C alleles. The classifier was reported to diagnose cytomegalovirus status with high specificity and sensitivity in both the original and validation cohorts. In a later analysis, most CMV-associated TCR beta chains were found to appear HLA-restricted, with HLA associations seemingly driven largely by CMV exposure. In a later analysis, several top co-occurrence clusters were reported to appear linked to parvovirus B19, influenza, CMV and Epstein-Barr virus. Correlated functional status among segregating V segments might reflect linkage disequilibrium, but an unknown experimental factor could not be ruled out. Compared with the roughly 710-donor mean, donors in an Asian-associated ancestry cluster had fewer N-insertions in productive TCRs, according to a later genetic analysis. HLA typing was unavailable for some donors at each locus, so association tests used only the typed subset. When HLA alleles, especially DR and DQ, strongly co-occurred, attributing TCR associations to individual alleles was difficult. A few of the identified cytomegalovirus-associated TCR beta chains were confirmed in vitro to be specific for cytomegalovirus antigens.

The CDR3 starts with the cysteine, ends with the phenylalanine, and has 14 residues. Only CDR3 DNA is held: 42 bases, read in frame from base 1. V and J are trimmed by 2 bases and 3 bases, and the gene matches miss 2 bases of the junction. CDR1 and CDR2, looked up from the germline V gene, are SGHRS and YFSETQ. Library preparation used the immunoSEQ multiplex PCR assay. For the multiplex PCR, a mixture combining 60 forward primers for TCR Vbeta segments and 13 reverse primers for TCR Jbeta segments was used. The CDR3 region of rearranged TCR beta genes was amplified from genomic DNA by a multiplex PCR assay. Amplified TCR beta libraries were sequenced as 87-base-pair reads on the Illumina HiSeq System. In the authors' own workflow: A later analysis counted about 80 million unique TCR beta chains across the 550 to 750 repertoires, and around 9.9 million of these chains were shared by at least two donors. Raw reads were error-corrected and collapsed into unique sequences by a nearest-neighbor algorithm in which closely related sequences were merged to remove PCR and sequencing errors. CDR3 sequences were aligned to IMGT reference sequences to assign V, D and J gene segments. For a sequence to be retained, a match of at least six nucleotides to both a V gene segment and a J gene segment was required. Rearrangements were called productive when the CDR3 lacked stop codons and stayed in frame with V and J; all others were non-productive. CDR3 was defined by IMGT convention, running from the second conserved V-encoded cysteine to the conserved J-encoded phenylalanine. Sequences without an unambiguous match to a single V gene segment were excluded from the earlier analysis of 450 to 750 of the donors. An earlier analysis of 587 of the donors called V segments functional above 56.7% productive rearrangements and segregating when the between-donor standard deviation exceeded 5%. To diagnose cytomegalovirus status from the catalog of TCR beta chain sequences, a statistical classification framework was built. V and J gene assignment, in a later analysis, came from comparing TCR nucleotide sequences with IMGT/GENE-DB human TR gene sequences. Using the TCRdist pipeline, a later analysis assigned CDR3 sequences along with most-parsimonious VDJ recombination scenarios. In a later analysis, each TCR beta chain was defined by its CDR3 amino acid sequence together with its V-gene family, and reads without a unique V-gene family were excluded. A later analysis removed 592 highly shared, low-generation-probability nucleotide sequences to deal with suspected cross-contamination and a sequencing artifact. A later analysis calculated a clonal expansion index for each public chain from normalized within-repertoire ranks of inferred template counts. In a later analysis, generation probabilities were computed using a VDJ recombination model fitted to out-of-frame rearrangements, and the results were checked against IGoR. A later analysis scored TCR-TCR, TCR-HLA and TCR-CMV co-occurrence with hypergeometric tests, applying a repertoire-size bias correction to TCR pairs. To estimate false discovery rates, a later analysis permuted the HLA or CMV assignments 20 times. In a later analysis, co-occurring TCRs were grouped using DBSCAN, with TCRdist sequence similarity added in when clustering inside HLA-allele-positive subsets. For co-occurrence clustering, repertoires with fewer than 30,000 or more than 120,000 public chains were excluded, along with roughly five repertoires with anomalous nucleotide sharing. TCRdb holds this immuneACCESS table with in-frame rearrangements only. Some clones are missing; in checked studies, unresolved V genes explain under half, and the rest has no known cause. V and J calls plus clone size are reproduced from that table; the DNA served to infer D and trimming. For this sample there are 200,000 to 250,000 clones; around 85% appear just once. The biggest ten clones account for roughly 1.3% of the sample.

The sequence came from a human donor in good health. The sequence links TRBV5-1 to TRBJ2-7; TRBD1 fits 10 bases in the junction. The sequencing sample was made of PBMCs. For the CDR3, the sequence is CASSFRTGGYEQYF. The nucleotides read TGCGCCAGCAGCTTTAGGACAGGGGGCTACGAGCAGTACTTC.